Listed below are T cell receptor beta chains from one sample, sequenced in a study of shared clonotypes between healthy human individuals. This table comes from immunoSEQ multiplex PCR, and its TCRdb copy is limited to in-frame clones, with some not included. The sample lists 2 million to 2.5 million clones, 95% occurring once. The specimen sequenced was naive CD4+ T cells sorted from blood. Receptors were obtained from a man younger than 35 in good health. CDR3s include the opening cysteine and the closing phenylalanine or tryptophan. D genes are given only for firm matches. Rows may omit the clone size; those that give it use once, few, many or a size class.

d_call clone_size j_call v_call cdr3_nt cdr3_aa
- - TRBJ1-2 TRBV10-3 TGTGCCATCAACGTGGAGGGAAGGGGCTATGGCTACACCTTC CAINVEGRGYGYTF
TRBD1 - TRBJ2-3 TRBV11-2 TGTGCCAGCAGCTTAGATAGGACAGGGGGGCGAGATACGCAGTATTTT CASSLDRTGGRDTQYF
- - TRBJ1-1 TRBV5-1 TGCGCCAGCAGCTTGGAGCTTGGCACTGAAGCTTTCTTT CASSLELGTEAFF
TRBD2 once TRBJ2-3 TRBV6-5 TGTGCCAGCATGGCGGGGGGAAGCACAGATACGCAGTATTTT CASMAGGSTDTQYF
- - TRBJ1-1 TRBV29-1 TGCAGCGTCGGACAACCAATGAACACTGAAGCTTTCTTT CSVGQPMNTEAFF
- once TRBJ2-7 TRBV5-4 TGTGCCAGCAGTTATGGCGTTGGGACCCCCGAGCAGTACTTC CASSYGVGTPEQYF
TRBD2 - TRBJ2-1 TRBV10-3 TGTGCCATCTCCGAACGGACTAGTAAGCCGTTCTTC CAISERTSKPFF
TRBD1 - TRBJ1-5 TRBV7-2 TGTGCCAGCAGCATACAGGGGAATCAGCCCCAGCATTTT CASSIQGNQPQHF
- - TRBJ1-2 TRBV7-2 TGTGCCAGCAGCTTTAAATTTTACGGGGACGAGGCTAACTATGGCTACACCTTC CASSFKFYGDEANYGYTF
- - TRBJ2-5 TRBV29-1 TGCAGCGTTGAGGTGTTGCCACAAGAGACCCAGTACTTC CSVEVLPQETQYF
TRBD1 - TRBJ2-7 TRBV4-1 TGCGCCAGCAGCCAAGAGACAGGGGTCCTCTCCTACGAGCAGTACTTC CASSQETGVLSYEQYF
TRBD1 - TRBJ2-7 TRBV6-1 TGTGCCAGCAGCGGGCAGGGGGTGGGGGAGCAGTACTTC CASSGQGVGEQYF
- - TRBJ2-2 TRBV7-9 TGTGCCAGCAGCTTAGCGTCATCCGGGACCACCGGGGAGCTGTTTTTT CASSLASSGTTGELFF
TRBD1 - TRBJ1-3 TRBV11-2 TGTGCCAGCAGCTCCGACAGGGTAGGAAACACCATATATTTT CASSSDRVGNTIYF
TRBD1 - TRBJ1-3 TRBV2 TGTGCCAGCAGTGATAGGGACAGGGTGAACACCATATATTTT CASSDRDRVNTIYF
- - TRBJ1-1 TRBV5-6 TGTGCCAGCAGCTGGTACAACACTGAAGCTTTCTTT CASSWYNTEAFF
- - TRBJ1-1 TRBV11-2 TGTGCCAGCAGCCGGGGGGTTACGAACACTGAAGCTTTCTTT CASSRGVTNTEAFF
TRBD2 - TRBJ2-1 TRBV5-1 TGCGCCAGCAGCTTCGGACTAGGAAACATATGGGATGAGCAGTTCTTC CASSFGLGNIWDEQFF
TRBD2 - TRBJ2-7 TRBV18 TGTGCCAGCTCACCCCTCCCCACGGGGGGCTCCTACGAGCAGTACTTC CASSPLPTGGSYEQYF
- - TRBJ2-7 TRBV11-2 TGTGCCAGCAGCATTGACCTGAGTGTCTACGAGCAGTACTTC CASSIDLSVYEQYF
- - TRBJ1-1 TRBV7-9 TGTGCCAGCAGCTCCCACGGGGCGCGGACTGAAGCTTTCTTT CASSSHGARTEAFF
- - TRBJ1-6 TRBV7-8 TGTGCCAGCAGCTGGGACATTGGAGCTTCACCCCTCCACTTT CASSWDIGASPLHF
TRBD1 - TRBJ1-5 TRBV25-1 TGTGCCAGCAGTTCCCAAGGGGGCTTGGTGAATTTT CASSSQGGLVNF
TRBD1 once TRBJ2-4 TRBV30 TGTGCCTGGGGAGGCCAGGGACAGATAAAGTACTTC CAWGGQGQIKYF
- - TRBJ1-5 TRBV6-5 TGTGCCAGCAGTTACAAAGGGCATCAGCCCCAGCATTTT CASSYKGHQPQHF
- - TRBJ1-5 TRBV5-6 TGTGCCAGCAGCTTACAGGGAAGCCAGCCCCAGCATTTT CASSLQGSQPQHF
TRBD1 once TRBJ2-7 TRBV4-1 TGCGCCAGCAGCCTGGACAGGGCCGCCTACGAGCAGTACTTC CASSLDRAAYEQYF
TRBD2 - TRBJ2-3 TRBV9 TGTGCCAGCAGCGCCACTAGCGGACGCACAGATACGCAGTATTTT CASSATSGRTDTQYF
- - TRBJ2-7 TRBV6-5 TGTGCCAGCAGTTACGACAGGTCGGCCTACGAGCAGTACTTC CASSYDRSAYEQYF
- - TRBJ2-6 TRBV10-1 TGCGCCAGCAGTGCACAAAGTCGGGCCAACGTCCTGACTTTC CASSAQSRANVLTF
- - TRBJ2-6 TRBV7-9 TGTGCCAGCAGCGTAGGCCTGGGCTCTGGGGCCAACGTCCTGACTTTC CASSVGLGSGANVLTF
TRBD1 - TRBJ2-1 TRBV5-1 TGCGCCAGCAGCGGTCCCGGGACAGGAACCAATTACAATGAGCAGTTCTTC CASSGPGTGTNYNEQFF
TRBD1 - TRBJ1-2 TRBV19 TGTGCCAGCCGGGACAGAGCTAACTATGGCTACACCTTC CASRDRANYGYTF
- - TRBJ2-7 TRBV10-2 TGCGCCAGCAGTGAGTCCTCGGGTGAGGGGCTCGAGCAGTACTTC CASSESSGEGLEQYF
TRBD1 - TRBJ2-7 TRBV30 TGTGCCTGGAGTATAGACAGGGGGACGAACGAGCAGTACTTC CAWSIDRGTNEQYF
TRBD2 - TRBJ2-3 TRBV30 TGTGCCTGGAGTGGGACTAGCGGGAGCACAGATACGCAGTATTTT CAWSGTSGSTDTQYF
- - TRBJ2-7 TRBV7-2 TGTGCCAGCAGCTTAACGTGGAGTATGATCTACGAGCAGTACTTC CASSLTWSMIYEQYF